This T cell receptor (beta chain) was found in a study of shared clonotypes between healthy human individuals. Study conclusions and caveats: Few donors limited the genetic and exposure-history diversity represented. Relative to memory subsets, naive subsets generally showed larger estimated richness.

As for this clone: Its antigen remains unidentified.

Repertoires were generated with immunoSEQ multiplex PCR, while TCRdb's copy carries only in-frame clones and drops some. The sample lists under 850,000 clones, about 91% occurring once. CD45RO-negative cells were positively selected for CCR7, leaving out terminally differentiated effector memory CD45RA+ cells. Everyone who donated was a Caucasian adult who lived in Nashville, Tennessee. V gave up 2 bases and J gave up 3 bases; unmatched junction bases: 3. The CDR3 is 16 residues long. Germline-derived CDR1 and CDR2 are LGHNA and YSLEER. This chain joins TRBV4-3 and TRBJ2-3, with TRBD2 matching over 12 bases. The sequenced material came from naive CD8+ T cells sorted from blood. This TCR derives from a man aged 25 to 40 in good health. CDR3 sequence (DNA): TGCGCCAGCAGCCAAAAGCTAGCGGGAGGGACAGATACGCAGTATTTT. This sequence encodes CASSQKLAGGTDTQYF.